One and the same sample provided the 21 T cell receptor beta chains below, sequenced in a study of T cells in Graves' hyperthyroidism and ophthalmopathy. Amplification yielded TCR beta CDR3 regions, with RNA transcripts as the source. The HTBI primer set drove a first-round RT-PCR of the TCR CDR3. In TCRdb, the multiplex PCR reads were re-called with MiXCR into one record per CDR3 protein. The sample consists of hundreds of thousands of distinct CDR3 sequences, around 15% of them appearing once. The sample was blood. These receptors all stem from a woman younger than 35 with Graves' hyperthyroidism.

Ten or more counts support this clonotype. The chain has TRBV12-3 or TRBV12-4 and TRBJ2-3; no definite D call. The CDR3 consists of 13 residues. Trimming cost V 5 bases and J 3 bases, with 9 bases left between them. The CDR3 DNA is TGTGCCAGCAGTACCCACAGAACAGATACGCAGTATTTT. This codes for CASSTHRTDTQYF.

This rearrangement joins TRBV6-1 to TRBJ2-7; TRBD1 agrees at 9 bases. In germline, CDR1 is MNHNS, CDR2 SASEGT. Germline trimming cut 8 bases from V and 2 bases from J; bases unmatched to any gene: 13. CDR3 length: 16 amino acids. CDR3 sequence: CASVSSPGQGAYEQYF. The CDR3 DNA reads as TGTGCCAGCGTATCGTCCCCGGGACAGGGAGCCTACGAGCAGTACTTC.

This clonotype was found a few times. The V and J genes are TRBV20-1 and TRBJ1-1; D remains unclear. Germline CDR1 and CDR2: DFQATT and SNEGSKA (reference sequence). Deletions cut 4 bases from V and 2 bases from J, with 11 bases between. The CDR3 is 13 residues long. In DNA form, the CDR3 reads TGCAGTGCTACCCAGGACCGAAACACTGAAGCTTTCTTT. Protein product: CSATQDRNTEAFF.

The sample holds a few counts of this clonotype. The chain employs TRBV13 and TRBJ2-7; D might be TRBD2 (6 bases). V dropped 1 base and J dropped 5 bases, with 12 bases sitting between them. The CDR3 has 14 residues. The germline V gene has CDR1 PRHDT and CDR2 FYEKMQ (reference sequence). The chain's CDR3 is CASSLDGRRHEQYF. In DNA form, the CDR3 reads TGTGCCAGCAGCTTAGACGGGAGACGCCACGAGCAGTACTTC.

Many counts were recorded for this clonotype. The CDR3 DNA sequence: TGTGCCTGGAGCTGGGGACGGCGGACGTCCGAAGCTTTCTTT. It yields the protein CAWSWGRRTSEAFF. J is TRBJ1-1 and V is TRBV30; D perhaps matches TRBD1 (5 bases). Germline V gene data show CDR1 as GTSNPN and CDR2 as SVGIG (reference sequence). V lost 3 bases and J lost 8, with 19 bases in between. This CDR3 is built from 14 residues. Full variable domain (missing parts from reference TRBV30 and TRBJ1-1): SQTIHQWPATLVQPVGSPLSLECTVEGTSNPNLYWYRQAAGRGLQLLFYSVGIGQISSEVPQNLSASRPQDRQFILSSKKLLLSDSGFYLCAWSWGRRTSEAFFGQGTRLTVV.

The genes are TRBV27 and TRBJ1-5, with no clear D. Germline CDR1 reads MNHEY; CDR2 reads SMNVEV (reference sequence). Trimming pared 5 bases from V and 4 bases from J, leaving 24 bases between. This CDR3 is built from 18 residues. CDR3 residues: CASSTLASGPLGNQPQHF. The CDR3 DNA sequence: TGTGCCAGCAGTACCCTCGCTTCTGGTCCCCTTGGGAATCAGCCCCAGCATTTT.

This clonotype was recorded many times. The CDR3 loop is CSAPPGQGLYGYTF. The CDR3 bases are TGCAGTGCCCCCCCGGGACAGGGCCTTTATGGCTACACCTTC. V is TRBV20-1 and J is TRBJ1-2, with 9 nucleotides matching TRBD1. CDR1 and CDR2 from the germline V gene are DFQATT and SNEGSKA (reference sequence). Losses at the gene ends were 6 bases for V and 5 bases for J; bases not matched to a gene: 10. CDR3 size: 14 residues.

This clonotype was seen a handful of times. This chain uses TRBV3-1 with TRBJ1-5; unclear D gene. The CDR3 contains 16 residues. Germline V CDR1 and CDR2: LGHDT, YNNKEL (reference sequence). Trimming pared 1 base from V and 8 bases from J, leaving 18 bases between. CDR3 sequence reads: CASSQAGFSGSEPQHF. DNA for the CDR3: TGTGCCAGCAGCCAAGCCGGATTTAGTGGTTCGGAGCCCCAGCATTTT.

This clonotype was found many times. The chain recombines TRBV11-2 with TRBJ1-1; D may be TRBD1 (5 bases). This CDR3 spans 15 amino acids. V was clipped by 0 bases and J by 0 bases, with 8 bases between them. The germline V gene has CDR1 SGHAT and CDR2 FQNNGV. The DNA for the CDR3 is TGTGCCAGCAGCTTAGAGGCAGGGTTGAACACTGAAGCTTTCTTT. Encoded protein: CASSLEAGLNTEAFF.

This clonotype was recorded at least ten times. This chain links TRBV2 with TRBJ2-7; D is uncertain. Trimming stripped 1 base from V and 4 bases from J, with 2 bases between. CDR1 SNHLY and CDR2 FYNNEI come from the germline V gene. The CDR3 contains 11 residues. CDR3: CASSEVYEQYF. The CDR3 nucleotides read TGTGCCAGCAGTGAAGTTTACGAGCAGTACTTC.

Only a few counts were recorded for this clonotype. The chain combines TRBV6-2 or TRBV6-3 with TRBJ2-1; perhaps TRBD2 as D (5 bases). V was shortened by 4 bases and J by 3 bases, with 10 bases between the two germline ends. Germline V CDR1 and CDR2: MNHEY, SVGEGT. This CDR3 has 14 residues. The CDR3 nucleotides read TGTGCCAGCAGTTCCCGCCGGGGCTACAATGAGCAGTTCTTC. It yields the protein CASSSRRGYNEQFF.

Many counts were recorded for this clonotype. CDR3 nucleotide sequence: TGTGCCAGCAGTGAACTCTCTGGTGGCTACACCTTC. Amino acid sequence: CASSELSGGYTF. This chain connects TRBV2 to TRBJ1-2; D is undetermined. V was pared by 2 bases and J by 7 bases, with 8 bases between. Germline assignment: CDR1 SNHLY and CDR2 FYNNEI. The CDR3 runs to 12 residues.

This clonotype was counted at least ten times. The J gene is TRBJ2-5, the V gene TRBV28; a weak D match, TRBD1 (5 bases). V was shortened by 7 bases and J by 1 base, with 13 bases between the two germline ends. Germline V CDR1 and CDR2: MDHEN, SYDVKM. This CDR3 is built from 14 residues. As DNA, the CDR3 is TGTGCCAGCAAAGGACACCTGGTCCAAGAGACCCAGTACTTC. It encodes CASKGHLVQETQYF.

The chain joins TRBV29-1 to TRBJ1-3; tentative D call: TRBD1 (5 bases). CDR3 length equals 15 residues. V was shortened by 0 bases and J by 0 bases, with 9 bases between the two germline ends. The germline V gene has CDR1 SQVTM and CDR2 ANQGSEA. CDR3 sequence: CSVEETASSGNTIYF. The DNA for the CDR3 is TGCAGCGTTGAAGAGACAGCTAGCTCTGGAAACACCATATATTTT.

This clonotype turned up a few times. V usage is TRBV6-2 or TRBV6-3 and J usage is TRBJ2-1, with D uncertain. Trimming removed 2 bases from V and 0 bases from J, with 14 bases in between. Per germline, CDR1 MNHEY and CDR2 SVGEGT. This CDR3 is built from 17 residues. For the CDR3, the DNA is TGTGCCAGCAGTTACATACGTTCGTCGGTCTCCTACAATGAGCAGTTCTTC. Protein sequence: CASSYIRSSVSYNEQFF.

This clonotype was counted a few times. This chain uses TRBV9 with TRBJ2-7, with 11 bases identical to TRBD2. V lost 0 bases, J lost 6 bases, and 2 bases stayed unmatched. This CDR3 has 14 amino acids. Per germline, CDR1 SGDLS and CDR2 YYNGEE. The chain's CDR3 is CASSVGTSGSEQYF. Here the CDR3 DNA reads TGTGCCAGCAGCGTAGGCACTAGCGGGAGCGAGCAGTACTTC.

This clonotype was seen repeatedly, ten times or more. CDR3 in DNA: TGTGCCAGCAGACAACTAGCGGGAGGGCGGGATACGCAGTATTTT. Translated, it gives CASRQLAGGRDTQYF. The chain links TRBV7-2 to TRBJ2-3; TRBD2 matches 13 bases. This CDR3 region has 15 residues. In germline, CDR1 is SGHTA, CDR2 FQGNSA. V shed 6 bases and J 6 bases; nucleotides not matched to a gene: 6.

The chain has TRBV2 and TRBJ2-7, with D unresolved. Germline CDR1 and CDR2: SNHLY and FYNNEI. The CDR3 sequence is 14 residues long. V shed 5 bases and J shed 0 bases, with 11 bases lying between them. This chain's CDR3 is CASSYAVPSYEQYF. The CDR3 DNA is TGTGCCAGCAGTTACGCGGTACCCTCCTACGAGCAGTACTTC.

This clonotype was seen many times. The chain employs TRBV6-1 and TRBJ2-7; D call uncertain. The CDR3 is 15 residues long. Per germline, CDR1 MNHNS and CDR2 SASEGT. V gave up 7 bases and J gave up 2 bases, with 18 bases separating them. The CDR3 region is CASTGNLKDAYEQYF. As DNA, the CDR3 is TGTGCCAGCACCGGAAACCTAAAGGACGCCTACGAGCAGTACTTC.

The CDR3 sequence is CASPLGRSYEQYF. Written as DNA, the CDR3 is TGCGCCAGCCCCCTAGGGCGATCCTACGAGCAGTACTTC. The gene calls are TRBV5-1 and TRBJ2-7; no clear D gene. In germline, CDR1 is SGHRS, CDR2 YFSETQ. Trimming cost V 7 bases and J 1 base, with 12 bases left between them. The CDR3 loop spans 13 amino acids.

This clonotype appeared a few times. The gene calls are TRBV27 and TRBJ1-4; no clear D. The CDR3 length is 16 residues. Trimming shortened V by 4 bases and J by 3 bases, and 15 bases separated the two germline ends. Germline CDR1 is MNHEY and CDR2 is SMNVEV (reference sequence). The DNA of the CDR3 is TGTGCCAGCAGTTCGATCCGGGGATCGGCTAATGAAAAACTGTTTTTT. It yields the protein CASSSIRGSANEKLFF.